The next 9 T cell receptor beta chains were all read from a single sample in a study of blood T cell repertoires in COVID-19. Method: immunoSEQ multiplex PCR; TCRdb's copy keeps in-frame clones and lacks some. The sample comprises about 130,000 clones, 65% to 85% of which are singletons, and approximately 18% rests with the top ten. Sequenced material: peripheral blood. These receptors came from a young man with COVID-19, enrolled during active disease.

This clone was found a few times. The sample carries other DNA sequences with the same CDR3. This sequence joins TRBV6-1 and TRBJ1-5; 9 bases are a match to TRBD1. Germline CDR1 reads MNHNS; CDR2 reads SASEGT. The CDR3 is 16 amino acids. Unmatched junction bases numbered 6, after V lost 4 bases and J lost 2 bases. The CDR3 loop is CASSVTGGRGNQPQHF. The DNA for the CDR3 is TGTGCCAGCAGTGTTACAGGGGGCCGAGGCAATCAGCCCCAGCATTTT.

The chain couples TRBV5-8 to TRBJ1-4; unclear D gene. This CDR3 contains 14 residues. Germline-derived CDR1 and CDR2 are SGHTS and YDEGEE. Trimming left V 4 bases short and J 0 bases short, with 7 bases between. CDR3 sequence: CASSTVATNEKLFF. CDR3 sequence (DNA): TGTGCCAGCAGCACGGTAGCAACTAATGAAAAACTGTTTTTT.

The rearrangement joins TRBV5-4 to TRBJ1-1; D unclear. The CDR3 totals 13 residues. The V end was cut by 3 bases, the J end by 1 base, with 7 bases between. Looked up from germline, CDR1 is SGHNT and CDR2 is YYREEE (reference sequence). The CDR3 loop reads CASSSTRNTEAFF. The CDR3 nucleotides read TGTGCCAGCAGCTCAACAAGGAACACTGAAGCTTTCTTT.

The CDR3 DNA sequence: TGTGCCAGACCCCCCGGCGGCGTTGAGCAGTTCTTC. Translated: CARPPGGVEQFF. The V gene is TRBV19, the J gene TRBJ2-1, with unresolved D. Trimming shortened V by 9 bases and J by 9 bases, and 15 bases separated the two germline ends. The germline CDR1 and CDR2 sequences are LNHDA and SQIVND (reference sequence). This CDR3 is built from 12 residues.

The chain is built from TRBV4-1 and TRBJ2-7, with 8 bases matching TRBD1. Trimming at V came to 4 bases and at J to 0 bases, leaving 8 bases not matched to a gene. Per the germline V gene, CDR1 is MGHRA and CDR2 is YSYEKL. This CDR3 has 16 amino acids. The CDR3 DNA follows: TGCGCCAGCAGCCGAACAGGGGGTTACCTCTCCTACGAGCAGTACTTC. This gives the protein CASSRTGGYLSYEQYF.

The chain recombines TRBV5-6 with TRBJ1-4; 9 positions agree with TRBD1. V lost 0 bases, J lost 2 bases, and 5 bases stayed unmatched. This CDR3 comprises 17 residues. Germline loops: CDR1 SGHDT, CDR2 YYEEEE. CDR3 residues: CASSLVRTGETNEKLFF. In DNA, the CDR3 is TGTGCCAGCAGCTTGGTTAGGACAGGGGAGACTAATGAAAAACTGTTTTTT.

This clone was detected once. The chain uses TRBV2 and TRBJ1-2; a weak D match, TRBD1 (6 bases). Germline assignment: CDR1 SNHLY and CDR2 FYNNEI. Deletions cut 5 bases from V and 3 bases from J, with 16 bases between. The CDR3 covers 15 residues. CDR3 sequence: CASSSLAQGDYGYTF. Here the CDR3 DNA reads TGTGCCAGCAGTTCCTTGGCACAGGGAGACTATGGCTACACCTTC.

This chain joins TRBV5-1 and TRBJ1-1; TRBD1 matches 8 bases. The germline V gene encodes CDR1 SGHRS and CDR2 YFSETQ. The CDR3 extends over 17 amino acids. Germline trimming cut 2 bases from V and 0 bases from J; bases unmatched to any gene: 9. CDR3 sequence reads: CASSLSGGRRMNTEAFF. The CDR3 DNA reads TGCGCCAGCAGCTTATCAGGGGGCAGGCGCATGAACACTGAAGCTTTCTTT. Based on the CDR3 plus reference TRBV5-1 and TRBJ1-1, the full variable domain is KAGVTQTPRYLIKTRGQQVTLSCSPISGHRSVSWYQQTPGQGLQFLFEYFSETQRNKGNFPGRFSGRQFSNSRSEMNVSTLELGDSALYLCASSLSGGRRMNTEAFFGQGTRLTVV.

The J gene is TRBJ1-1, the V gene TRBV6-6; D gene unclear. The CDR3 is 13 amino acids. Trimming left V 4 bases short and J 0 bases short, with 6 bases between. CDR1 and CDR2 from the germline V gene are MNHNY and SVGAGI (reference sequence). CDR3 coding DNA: TGTGCCAGCAGTTCCCAGGTGAACACTGAAGCTTTCTTT. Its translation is CASSSQVNTEAFF.